The following is a TCR beta chain sequence with its context. Its antigen remains unidentified. TCRdb keeps only in-frame clones here, not all; method: immunoSEQ multiplex PCR. The sample has about 39,000 clones; around 76% are singletons. This sample is drawn from a study of chemoradiotherapy in HPV16-positive cancers. Overall study findings and caveats: Functional assays defining HPV-specific T cells used only two HPV16-positive patients. Candidate HPV-specific clones and E7-related TCR motifs grew in tumor during treatment.

The source of this sequence is a human donor with HPV-associated anogenital cancer. Sequences were derived from blood, sampled from a patient who underwent chemoradiotherapy.

The CDR3 DNA follows: TGTGCCAGCAGCGCAACAGGCTCCTACGAGCAGTACTTC. This sequence encodes CASSATGSYEQYF. The chain carries TRBV5-5 and TRBJ2-7; possible D gene TRBD1, 5 bases. The CDR3 sequence is 13 residues long. Trimming took off 4 bases at V and 0 bases at J, with 8 bases between the two ends. Germline CDR1 SGHKS, CDR2 YYEKEE (reference sequence).